This T cell receptor beta chain was documented in a study of regulatory T cells in long-lasting Graves disease. This clonotype showed up many times. Noted time point: newly diagnosed GD, antithyroid drugs for less than 3 months. PBMC-derived RNA was used for the TCR library. V lost 2 bases, J lost 7 bases, and 6 bases lay in between. The length of the CDR3 is 13 residues. Building of the TCR beta libraries involved iRepertoire HTBI primers and Arm-PCR of CDR3 regions. TCRdb reanalysed the multiplex PCR reads using MiXCR and keeps one entry per CDR3 protein. The table has around 250,000 distinct CDR3 sequences, around 19% seen once. A further study also used this sample, focusing on T cells in Graves' hyperthyroidism and ophthalmopathy. That work adds: Patients were aged 18 to 65, had disease duration under 2 months, and had newly diagnosed hyperthyroidism.

This clonotype was sampled from a woman aged 25 to 39 with Graves disease. Sample: peripheral blood mononuclear cells (PBMCs), taken at new diagnosis, from a patient treated with antithyroid drugs. This sequence joins TRBV12-3 or TRBV12-4 and TRBJ1-6, with D possibly matching TRBD1 (5 bases). The chain's CDR3 is CASSLRGNSPLHF. CDR3 DNA sequence: TGTGCCAGCAGTTTACGGGGGAATTCACCCCTCCACTTT.